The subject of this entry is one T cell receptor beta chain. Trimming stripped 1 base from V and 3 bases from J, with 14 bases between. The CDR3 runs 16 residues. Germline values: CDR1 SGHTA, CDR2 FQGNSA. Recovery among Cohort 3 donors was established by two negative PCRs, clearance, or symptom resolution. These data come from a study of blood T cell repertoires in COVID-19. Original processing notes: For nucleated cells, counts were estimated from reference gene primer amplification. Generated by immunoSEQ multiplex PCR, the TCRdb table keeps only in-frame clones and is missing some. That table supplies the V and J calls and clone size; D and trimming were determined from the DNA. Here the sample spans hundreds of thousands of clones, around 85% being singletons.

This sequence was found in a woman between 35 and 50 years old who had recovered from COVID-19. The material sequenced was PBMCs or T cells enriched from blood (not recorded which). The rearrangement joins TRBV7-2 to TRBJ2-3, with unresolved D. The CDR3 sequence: CASSLEGGTGTDTQYF. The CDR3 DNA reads TGTGCCAGCAGCTTAGAAGGCGGAACCGGGACAGATACGCAGTATTTT.